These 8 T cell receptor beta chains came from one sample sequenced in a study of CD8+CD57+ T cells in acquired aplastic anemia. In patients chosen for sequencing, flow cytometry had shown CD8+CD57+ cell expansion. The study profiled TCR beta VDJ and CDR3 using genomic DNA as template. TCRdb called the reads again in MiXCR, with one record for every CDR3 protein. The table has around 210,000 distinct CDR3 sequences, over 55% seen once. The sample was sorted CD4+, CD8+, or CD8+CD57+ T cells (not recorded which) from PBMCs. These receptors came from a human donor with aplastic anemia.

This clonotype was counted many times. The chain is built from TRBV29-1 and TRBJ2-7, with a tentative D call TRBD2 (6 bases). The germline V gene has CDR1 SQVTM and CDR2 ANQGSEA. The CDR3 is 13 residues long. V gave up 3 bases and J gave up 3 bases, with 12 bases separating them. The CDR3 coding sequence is TGCAGCGTTGAGGGGGGAAGGTTCTACGAGCAGTACTTC. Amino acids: CSVEGGRFYEQYF.

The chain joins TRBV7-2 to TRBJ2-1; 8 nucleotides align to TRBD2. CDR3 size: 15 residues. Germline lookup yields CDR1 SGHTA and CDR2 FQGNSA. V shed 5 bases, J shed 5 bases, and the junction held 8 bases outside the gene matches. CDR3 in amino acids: CASSVSGGHNNEQFF. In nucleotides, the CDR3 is TGTGCCAGCAGCGTAAGCGGGGGTCATAACAATGAGCAGTTCTTC. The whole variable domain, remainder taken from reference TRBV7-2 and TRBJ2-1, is GAGVSQSPSNKVTEKGKDVELRCDPISGHTALYWYRQSLGQGLEFLIYFQGNSAPDKSGLPSDRFSAERTGGSVSTLTIQRTQQEDSAVYLCASSVSGGHNNEQFFGPGTRLTVL.

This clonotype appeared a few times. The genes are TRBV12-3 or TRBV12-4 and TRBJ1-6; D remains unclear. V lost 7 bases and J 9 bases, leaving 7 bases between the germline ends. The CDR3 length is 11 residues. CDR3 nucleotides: TGTGCCAGCACCCCTGGTTCACCCCTCCACTTT. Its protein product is CASTPGSPLHF.

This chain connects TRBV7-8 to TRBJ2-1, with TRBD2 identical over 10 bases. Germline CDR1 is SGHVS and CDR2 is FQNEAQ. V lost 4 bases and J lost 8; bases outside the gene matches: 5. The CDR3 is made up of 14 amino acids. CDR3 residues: CASSSAGGLDEQFF. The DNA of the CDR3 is TGTGCCAGCAGCTCAGCGGGGGGGCTAGATGAGCAGTTCTTC.

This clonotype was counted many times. The CDR3 DNA reads as TGTGCCAGCCGTATCGCGTCAGATACGCAGTATTTT. This translates into CASRIASDTQYF. This chain links TRBV6-2 or TRBV6-3 with TRBJ2-3; D gene unclear. Germline lookup yields CDR1 MNHEY and CDR2 SVGEGT. The V end lost 8 bases, the J end lost 4 bases, and 10 bases lay between the germline ends. This CDR3 contains 12 residues.

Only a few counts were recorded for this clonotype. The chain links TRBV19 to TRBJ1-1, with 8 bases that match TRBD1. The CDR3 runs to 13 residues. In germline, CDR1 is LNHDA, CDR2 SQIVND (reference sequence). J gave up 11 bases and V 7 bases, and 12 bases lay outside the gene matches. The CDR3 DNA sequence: TGTGCCAGTAACCAGGGACAGGTCAGTGAGGCTTTCTTT. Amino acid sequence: CASNQGQVSEAFF. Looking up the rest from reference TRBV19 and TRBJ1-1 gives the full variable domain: DGGITQSPKYLFRKEGQNVTLSCEQNLNHDAMYWYRQDPGQGLRLIYYSQIVNDFQKGDIAEGYSVSREKKESFPLTVTSAQKNPTAFYLCASNQGQVSEAFFGQGTRLTVV.

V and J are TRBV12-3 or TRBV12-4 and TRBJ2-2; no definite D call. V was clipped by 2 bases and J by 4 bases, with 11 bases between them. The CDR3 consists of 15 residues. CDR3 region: CASSLRQASTGELFF. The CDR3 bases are TGTGCCAGCAGTTTACGCCAGGCGAGCACCGGGGAGCTGTTTTTT.

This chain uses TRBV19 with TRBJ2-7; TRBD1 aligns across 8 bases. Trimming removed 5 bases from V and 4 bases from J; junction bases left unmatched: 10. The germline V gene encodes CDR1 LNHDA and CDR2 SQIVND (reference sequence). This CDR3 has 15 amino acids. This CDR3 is CASSSLGTGLYEQYF. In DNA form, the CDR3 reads TGTGCCAGTAGTTCACTCGGGACAGGCCTTTACGAGCAGTACTTC.